Below are 11 T cell receptor beta chains sequenced from a single sample in a study of T-cell reconstitution after alpha-beta-depleted transplantation in children. For TCRbeta, the library was prepared with unique molecular identifiers. TCRdb redid the calling of the PCR reads with MiXCR, one entry per CDR3 protein. The data hold about 980,000 distinct CDR3 sequences, with 25% to 35% observed a single time. The source was PBMCs, mostly from graft donor cells, collected 360 days after TCRalphabeta/CD19-depleted stem cell transplant. These receptors all come from a boy younger than two who had a stem cell transplant for SCID, so the T cells may come from the graft donor.

There are a few counts of this clonotype. This chain links TRBV12-3 or TRBV12-4 with TRBJ2-7; the D is unclear. The CDR3 extends over 13 amino acids. Trimming cost V 7 bases and J 1 base, with 11 bases left between them. The CDR3 region has the DNA TGTGCCAGCACCTCGGACGGATCCTACGAGCAGTACTTC. It specifies CASTSDGSYEQYF.

The chain combines TRBV3-1 with TRBJ2-5; D is uncertain. The CDR3 spans 13 residues. Looked up from germline, CDR1 is LGHDT and CDR2 is YNNKEL (reference sequence). V was cut by 1 base and J by 4 bases, with 7 bases left in between. The CDR3 DNA follows: TGTGCCAGCAGCCAAGGGACCCCAGAGACCCAGTACTTC. Translating it yields CASSQGTPETQYF.

This rearrangement joins TRBV28 to TRBJ2-4; possibly TRBD1 for D (6 bases). The CDR3 contains 15 residues. Germline CDR1 is MDHEN and CDR2 is SYDVKM. Trimming cost V 6 bases and J 1 base, with 13 bases left between them. The CDR3 DNA is TGTGCCAGCAGGTTGACAGGTTTCGCCAAAAACATTCAGTACTTC. Amino acids: CASRLTGFAKNIQYF.

This clonotype was counted at least ten times. V is TRBV10-2 and J is TRBJ2-7; no firm D call. CDR1 is WSHSY, CDR2 SAAADI, per germline. The CDR3 length is 12 residues. Deletions cut 6 bases from V and 0 bases from J, with 6 bases between. As DNA, the CDR3 is TGCGCCAGCAGGCAGAGCTCCTACGAGCAGTACTTC. This translates into CASRQSSYEQYF.

This clonotype was recorded a few times. This sequence joins TRBV7-9 and TRBJ2-7; 9 bases are a match to TRBD1. V shed 5 bases, J shed 2 bases, and the junction held 10 bases outside the gene matches. CDR3 length: 16 residues. The germline CDR1 and CDR2 sequences are SEHNR and FQNEAQ (reference sequence). CDR3 protein: CASSPQGTGNPYEQYF. Written as DNA, the CDR3 is TGTGCCAGCAGCCCCCAGGGGACAGGGAATCCCTACGAGCAGTACTTC.

This sequence joins TRBV6-2 or TRBV6-3 and TRBJ2-1; maybe TRBD1 (6 bases). This CDR3 spans 15 amino acids. Germline values: CDR1 MNHEY, CDR2 SVGEGT. Deletions cut 2 bases from V and 7 bases from J, with 15 bases between. The CDR3 reads CASSYPNYRDNEQFF. As DNA, the CDR3 is TGTGCCAGCAGTTACCCGAACTACAGGGATAATGAGCAGTTCTTC.

This clonotype came up a few times. V and J are TRBV5-1 and TRBJ1-3; 7 bases are shared with TRBD1. Germline V gene lookup returns CDR1 SGHRS and CDR2 YFSETQ. After removal of 4 bases from V and 2 bases from J, the junction contained 3 bases not matched to a gene. CDR3 length: 14 residues. CDR3: CASSGGGAGNTIYF. The CDR3 DNA reads TGCGCCAGCAGCGGAGGGGGCGCTGGAAACACCATATATTTT.

This clonotype was observed a handful of times. The chain couples TRBV28 to TRBJ2-3; tentatively, D is TRBD1 or TRBD2 (5 bases each). This CDR3 contains 14 residues. V was clipped by 7 bases and J by 6 bases, with 17 bases between them. Germline lookup yields CDR1 MDHEN and CDR2 SYDVKM. The CDR3 region is CASTPGTITDTQYF. The CDR3 DNA sequence: TGTGCCAGCACCCCCGGGACGATAACCGATACGCAGTATTTT.

Only a few counts were recorded for this clonotype. This sequence joins TRBV10-3 and TRBJ1-1; 8 bases match TRBD1. This CDR3 has 17 amino acids. The germline V gene encodes CDR1 ENHRY and CDR2 SYGVKD. V lost 3 bases and J lost 3; bases outside the gene matches: 12. The CDR3 sequence: CAISDWQGAGWDTEAFF. CDR3 in DNA: TGTGCCATCAGTGATTGGCAGGGGGCAGGTTGGGACACTGAAGCTTTCTTT.

The gene calls are TRBV6-2 or TRBV6-3 and TRBJ2-4; 7 bases align to TRBD1. CDR1 and CDR2 (germline): MNHEY, SVGEGT. The junction had 5 bases not matched to a gene; V was cut back by 0 bases and J by 6 bases. There are 15 residues in the CDR3. CDR3: CASSYSDRAGNIQYF. In DNA, the CDR3 is TGTGCCAGCAGTTACTCCGACAGGGCGGGAAACATTCAGTACTTC.

The chain joins TRBV12-3 or TRBV12-4 to TRBJ1-2, with TRBD1 matching over 8 bases. V lost 6 bases to trimming and J lost 9 bases; unmatched junction nucleotides: 15. The CDR3 is 15 residues long. CDR3 protein: CASSPYGQGANRYTF. CDR3 in DNA: TGTGCCAGCAGCCCATATGGGCAGGGGGCTAATCGCTACACCTTC.